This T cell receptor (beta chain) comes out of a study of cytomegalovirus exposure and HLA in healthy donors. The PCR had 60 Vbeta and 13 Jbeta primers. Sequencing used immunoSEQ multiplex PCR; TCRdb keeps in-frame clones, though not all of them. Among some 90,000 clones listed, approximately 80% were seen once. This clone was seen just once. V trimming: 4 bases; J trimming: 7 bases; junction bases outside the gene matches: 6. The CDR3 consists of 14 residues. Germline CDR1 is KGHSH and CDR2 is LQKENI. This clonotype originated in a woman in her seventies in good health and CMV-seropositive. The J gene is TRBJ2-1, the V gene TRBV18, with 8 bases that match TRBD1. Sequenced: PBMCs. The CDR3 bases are TGTGCCAGCTCACGTGGACAGGGCAAAAATGAGCAGTTCTTC. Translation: CASSRGQGKNEQFF.